This is a list of T cell receptor beta chains from one sample in a study of T cell repertoires in cytomegalovirus infection. Their specific antigens are unknown. In TCRdb, the reads were re-called with MiXCR into one record per CDR3 protein. The table lists around 99,000 distinct CDR3 sequences, around 28% of them singletons. The sequencing used CD8+ T cells from cultured PBMCs, collected from culture after CMV antigen stimulation. The receptors were gathered from a human donor in good health (CMV status not recorded). Some clones in this sample may be carry-over from other donors' samples. Both conserved end residues are trimmed from each CDR3.

j_gene	v_gene	CDR3aa
TRBJ1-4	TRBV7-6	ASSLSPGNEKLF
TRBJ2-7	TRBV27	ASTVGRGDYEQY
TRBJ2-1	TRBV12-3/TRBV12-4	ASSFAGTYNEQF
TRBJ1-4	TRBV28	ASSSAGLVANEKLF
TRBJ2-3	TRBV5-1	ASSPDTSNTDTQY
TRBJ2-5	TRBV19	ASSNPGLAGETQY
TRBJ1-1	TRBV30	AWSLTGNTEAF
TRBJ2-5	TRBV7-9	ASSSDSKETQY
TRBJ2-3	TRBV7-9	ASSSTTPSGGRDTQY
TRBJ2-5	TRBV28	ASSNPTGRYQETQY
TRBJ2-7	TRBV7-6	ASSLGVGRQGAYEQY
TRBJ2-1	TRBV11-2	ASSPGIPTEQF